The clone carrying this T cell receptor beta chain was detected ten times or more. Its antigen remains unknown. The data originate from a study of T cells in Graves' hyperthyroidism and ophthalmopathy. Ophthalmopathy patients all had a Clinical Activity Score of at least 3, a NOSPECS grade of at least 4 and disease under 3 months old. Orbital computed tomography and thyroid ultrasound, together with serum TRAb and thyroxine and clinical symptoms, were used for diagnoses. Study outcomes and limitations: Most thyroid clonotypes with frequency above 0.001 were detected in blood.

TCR beta CDR3 region amplification was performed from RNA transcripts. HTBI primers were the set used in a first-round RT-PCR of the TCR CDR3. From the multiplex PCR reads, TCRdb called clonotypes with MiXCR, one entry per CDR3 protein. The data hold hundreds of thousands of distinct CDR3 sequences, with around 16% observed a single time. The sequence was obtained from a woman in her 40s with Graves' ophthalmopathy. Specimen: blood.

The CDR3 region has the DNA TGTGCCAGCAGGCCCCTAGCGGGGGGCACCGCGGATACGCAGTATTTT. Amino acid sequence: CASRPLAGGTADTQYF. V gene TRBV12-3 or TRBV12-4 combines with J gene TRBJ2-3, with 11 bases matching TRBD2. V gave up 6 bases and J gave up 6 bases; unmatched junction bases: 11. CDR3 size: 16 residues.